This T cell receptor (beta chain) was identified during a study of T cell clonotyping in hematopoietic cell transplantation. TCRdb's copy holds only in-frame clones and misses some; the assay was immunoSEQ multiplex PCR. The data contain several thousand clones, around 78% of them seen just once; the ten biggest clones take up around a fifth. The CDR3 runs to 15 residues. The junction had 4 bases not matched to a gene; V was cut back by 3 bases and J by 5 bases. Germline V CDR1 and CDR2: GTSNPN, SVGIG (reference sequence). The chain employs TRBV30 and TRBJ2-3; 14 positions agree with TRBD2. The source was peripheral blood mononuclear cells, collected 100 days after allogeneic stem cell transplant. This receptor was obtained from a male patient aged 60 to 75 who had an allogeneic stem cell transplant, so T cells may come from the graft donor. Some clones in this sample may be carry-over from other donors' samples. CDR3 bases: TGTGCCTGGAGGAGACTAGCGGGAGGGGAAGATACGCAGTATTTT. Amino acid sequence: CAWRRLAGGEDTQYF.